Each of the 18 T cell receptor beta chains below was sequenced from the same sample in a study of T cell clonality in common variable immunodeficiency (dated by TCRdb to between 2014 and 2016). Library prep was done by the immunoSEQ multiplex PCR assay. TCRdb's version of the immuneACCESS table is confined to in-frame rearrangements and falls short of the full clone set. An unresolved V gene accounts for under half of the shortfall where checked; the remainder is of unknown origin. This sample has fewer than 75,000 clones in the table, none counted a single time. About 1.7% of the sample is held by the ten biggest clonotypes. Sequencing was carried out using peripheral blood mononuclear cells. These receptors were taken from a person aged 18 to 70 in good health.

This clone was seen repeatedly, ten times or more. The CDR3 end lies 3 residues beyond the end of the read and is filled in from the germline J gene. The chain carries TRBV20-1 and TRBJ1-2; D might be TRBD1 (5 bases). Germline CDR1 is DFQATT and CDR2 is SNEGSKA (reference sequence). Deletions cut 5 bases from V and 7 bases from J, with 14 bases between. CDR3 length: 12 amino acids. The CDR3 is CSAPRDGGGYTF. CDR3 DNA (partial): TGCAGTGCTCCCAGGGATGGAGGTGGC.

Many counts were recorded for this clone. The read comes to an end 3 residues before the CDR3 does, leaving the germline J gene to fill in the end. The V and J genes are TRBV6-1 and TRBJ1-5; D not certain. CDR3 length equals 16 residues. In germline, CDR1 is MNHNS, CDR2 SASEGT. Trimming pared 2 bases from V and 0 bases from J, leaving 11 bases between. The sequenced CDR3 bases are TGTGCCAGCAGTGAATCTCCCCACTATAGCAATCAGCCC. Protein sequence: CASSESPHYSNQP. From start to end, the CDR3 is CASSESPHYSNQPQHF.

To note about this clone: The read ends 3 residues early relative to the CDR3; the germline J gene fills the gap. The rearrangement uses TRBV2 and TRBJ2-3, with D tentatively TRBD2 (6 bases). V gave up 4 bases and J gave up 5 bases, with 16 bases separating them. CDR3 length equals 15 residues. Per germline, CDR1 SNHLY and CDR2 FYNNEI. The covered CDR3 bases are TGTGCCAGCAGTGTGGAGGGGCTAGCGATAGATACG. It is translated as CASSVEGLAIDT. The CDR3 as a whole reads CASSVEGLAIDTQYF.

The sample holds a few counts of this clone. The read falls 3 residues short of the CDR3 end, and the missing part is taken from the germline J gene. J is TRBJ2-4 and V is TRBV11-1; tentative D call: TRBD1 (6 bases). The CDR3 extends over 15 amino acids. Germline CDR1 SGHAT, CDR2 FQDESV (reference sequence). Trimming took off 5 bases at V and 0 bases at J, with 11 bases between the two ends. The CDR3 DNA, read in part, is TGTGCCAGCAGCCACAGGGAATTAGCCAAAAACATT. Amino acid sequence: CASSHRELAKNI. The whole CDR3 reads CASSHRELAKNIQYF.

This clone was seen at least ten times. The observed sequence ends 3 residues before the CDR3 terminus, with the missing tail filled in from the germline J gene. The chain is built from TRBV18 and TRBJ1-1, with D possibly being TRBD1 (5 bases). CDR1 KGHSH and CDR2 LQKENI come from the germline V gene. The CDR3 extends over 13 amino acids. The V gene lost 3 bases and the J gene lost 1 base, with 6 bases spanning the gap. Partial CDR3 DNA: TGTGCCAGCTCACCTGGACAGAACACTGAA. Translating gives CASSPGQNTE. The entire CDR3 sequence reads CASSPGQNTEAFF.

This clone was detected many times. The DNA ends 3 residues before the CDR3 does, and the rest of the CDR3 is filled in from the germline J gene. This chain uses TRBV28 with TRBJ2-5; a weak D match, TRBD2 (7 bases). Germline CDR1 is MDHEN and CDR2 is SYDVKM. V dropped 5 bases and J dropped 4 bases, with 20 bases sitting between them. This CDR3 contains 16 residues. CDR3 DNA, as far as it was read: TGTGCCAGCAGTCCCATGATAACAGGGAGGGTAGAGACC. Protein sequence: CASSPMITGRVET. The entire CDR3 is CASSPMITGRVETQYF.

In its sample, this clone was seen many times. Read coverage stops 3 residues before the CDR3 terminus; the germline J gene supplies the remainder. The rearrangement joins TRBV5-6 to TRBJ1-1; D remains ambiguous. CDR3 size: 13 residues. Germline CDR1 SGHDT, CDR2 YYEEEE. Trimming cost V 0 bases and J 0 bases, with 3 bases left between them. The CDR3 protein is CASSLEVNTEAFF. The part of the CDR3 DNA that was read is TGTGCCAGCAGCTTGGAGGTGAACACTGAA.

This clone was counted many times. The CDR3 end lies 3 residues beyond the end of the read and is filled in from the germline J gene. The chain is built from TRBV18 and TRBJ1-5; 10 positions match TRBD1. V shed 6 bases and J 1 base; nucleotides not matched to a gene: 3. This CDR3 comprises 15 residues. Germline V CDR1 and CDR2: KGHSH, LQKENI. The CDR3 loop reads CASSLGQGSNQPQHF. The part of the CDR3 DNA that was read is TGTGCCAGCTCCCTGGGACAGGGGAGCAATCAGCCC.

This clone was counted ten times or more. The read gets to within 3 residues of the CDR3 end, and the germline J gene fills in the rest. The rearrangement uses TRBV20-1 and TRBJ1-4; possible D gene TRBD1, 6 bases. Germline V CDR1 and CDR2: DFQATT, SNEGSKA (reference sequence). V lost 3 bases and J 8 bases, leaving 13 bases between the germline ends. This CDR3 has 13 amino acids. The sequenced part of the CDR3 DNA is TGCAGTGCTAGTTCAGGGGCAGGAGAAAAA. Amino acids: CSASSGAGEK. The whole CDR3 region reads CSASSGAGEKLFF.

In this sample, this clone turned up many times. The CDR3 is cut off 3 residues early in the read; its end comes from the germline J gene. The chain has TRBV7-3 and TRBJ2-1; TRBD2 matches at 10 bases. Germline CDR1 SGHTA, CDR2 FQGTGA. Trimming removed 1 base from V and 2 bases from J; junction bases left unmatched: 5. This CDR3 region has 17 residues. The CDR3 bases that were read are TGTGCCAGCAGCTTAAGCGGACTAGCGGAGCCCTACAATGAG. This gives the protein CASSLSGLAEPYNE. The full CDR3 reads CASSLSGLAEPYNEQFF. Filled out from reference TRBV7-3 and TRBJ2-1, the complete variable domain reads GAGVSQTPSNKVTEKGKYVELRCDPISGHTALYWYRQSLGQGPEFLIYFQGTGAADDSGLPNDRFFAVRPEGSVSTLKIQRTERGDSAVYLCASSLSGLAEPYNEQFFGPGTRLTVL.

The table lists this clone with many counts. The CDR3 goes on 3 residues after the read ends, and that part is filled in from the germline J gene. The V and J genes are TRBV6-1 and TRBJ2-3; the D gene is possibly TRBD2 (6 bases). CDR3 size: 16 residues. The germline CDR1 and CDR2 sequences are MNHNS and SASEGT. Trimming took 6 bases from V and 4 from J, leaving 20 bases between them. The CDR3 here is CASRERMGLPADTQYF. The DNA read from the CDR3 is TGTGCCAGCAGGGAACGGATGGGACTCCCGGCAGATACG.

As to this clone: The CDR3 is cut off 3 residues early in the read; its end comes from the germline J gene. The rearrangement uses TRBV20-1 and TRBJ1-2; 9 nucleotides align to TRBD1. The germline CDR1 and CDR2 sequences are DFQATT and SNEGSKA (reference sequence). The CDR3 consists of 15 residues. Partial CDR3 DNA: TGCAGTGCACTACAGGGGGCACGGGTTAGCCACGAC. Amino acids: CSALQGARVSHD. Given in full, the CDR3 is CSALQGARVSHDYTF.

This clone was counted many times. The CDR3 extends 3 residues past the end of the read, so its final part is completed from the germline J gene. V usage is TRBV7-9 and J usage is TRBJ1-1; no definite D call. Germline values: CDR1 SEHNR, CDR2 FQNEAQ (reference sequence). The CDR3 loop spans 15 amino acids. With 1 base removed from V and 3 bases from J, the gap between germline ends came to 12 bases. The covered CDR3 bases are TGTGCCAGCAGCTTAGACGTAGGGCTGGACACTGAA. Translated: CASSLDVGLDTE. The CDR3 in full is CASSLDVGLDTEAFF. Looking up the rest from reference TRBV7-9 and TRBJ1-1 gives the full variable domain: DTGVSQNPRHKITKRGQNVTFRCDPISEHNRLYWYRQTLGQGPEFLTYFQNEAQLEKSRLLSDRFSAERPKGSFSTLEIQRTEQGDSAMYLCASSLDVGLDTEAFFGQGTRLTVV.

This clone was found a few times. Partial CDR3 DNA: TGTGCCAGCTCATCTGGGACAGGCTATAATTCACCC. Encoded protein: CASSSGTGYNSP. The whole CDR3 reads CASSSGTGYNSPLHF. The gene calls are TRBV18 and TRBJ1-6; 8 bases are a match to TRBD1. The sequence runs out 3 residues before the end of the CDR3; the remainder is reconstructed from the germline J gene. Trimming cost V 5 bases and J 3 bases; bases outside gene matches: 3. Per the germline V gene, CDR1 is KGHSH and CDR2 is LQKENI. This CDR3 has 15 amino acids.

This clone was counted many times. The read is 3 residues too short to cover the CDR3 end, so that end is filled in from the germline J gene. This chain uses TRBV14 with TRBJ2-1, with 8 bases lining up with TRBD2. CDR3 length: 15 amino acids. Germline assignment: CDR1 SGHDN and CDR2 FVKESK. The junction had 8 bases not matched to a gene; V was cut back by 7 bases and J by 3 bases. The covered CDR3 bases are TGTGCCAGCACAGAGGCGGGGGGAATCTACAATGAG. Its protein product is CASTEAGGIYNE. The whole CDR3 sequence reads CASTEAGGIYNEQFF.

For this clone: The CDR3 end lies 3 residues beyond the end of the read and is filled in from the germline J gene. The chain links TRBV18 to TRBJ2-7, with 14 bases lining up with TRBD2. Losses at the gene ends were 5 bases for V and 2 bases for J; bases not matched to a gene: 2. The CDR3 is 15 residues long. Germline V gene sequence: CDR1 KGHSH, CDR2 LQKENI. The CDR3 bases that were read are TGTGCCAGCTCAAGACTAGCGGGAGGGCCCTACGAG. It encodes CASSRLAGGPYE. The complete CDR3 protein is CASSRLAGGPYEQYF.

This clone was detected ten times or more. The sequenced fragment ends 3 residues before the CDR3 boundary, so the rest is inferred from the germline J gene. This chain uses TRBV20-1 with TRBJ2-3; no reliable D call. This CDR3 contains 14 residues. In germline, CDR1 is DFQATT, CDR2 SNEGSKA (reference sequence). The V end lost 0 bases, the J end lost 3 bases, and 10 bases lay between the germline ends. CDR3 sequence: CSARDLEGTDTQYF. The part of the CDR3 DNA that was read is TGCAGTGCTAGAGATCTCGAAGGGACAGATACG.

In this sample, this clone turned up many times. The read stops 3 residues short of the end of the CDR3; the missing end is completed from the germline J gene. This chain joins TRBV7-3 and TRBJ2-5; D remains ambiguous. V was shortened by 5 bases and J by 5 bases, with 12 bases between the two germline ends. Germline CDR1 SGHTA, CDR2 FQGTGA. The CDR3 length is 13 residues. The DNA read from the CDR3 is TGTGCCAGCAGCACATCCGGAGCGGAGACC. This gives the protein CASSTSGAET. The whole CDR3 sequence reads CASSTSGAETQYF.